A single sample is the source of the 19 T cell receptor beta chains below, sequenced in a study of neurological immune-mediated disorders. TCRdb re-called the 5' RACE reads through MiXCR, storing one row per CDR3 protein. The sample includes approximately 44,000 distinct CDR3 sequences, less than 6% of them seen just once. The specimen was CD4+ T cells from blood. These receptors were taken from a woman under 30 with multiple sclerosis.

This clonotype was found many times. The chain recombines TRBV6-2 or TRBV6-3 with TRBJ1-5; TRBD1 might be the D (5 bases). Germline CDR1 MNHEY, CDR2 SVGEGT. V was clipped by 2 bases and J by 4 bases, with 18 bases between them. The CDR3 extends over 17 amino acids. The CDR3: CASSYGGLLRQNQPQHF. The CDR3 bases are TGTGCCAGCAGTTACGGGGGACTCCTACGCCAAAATCAGCCCCAGCATTTT.

This clonotype was recorded at least ten times. The chain has TRBV27 and TRBJ1-2; D is uncertain. Germline assignment: CDR1 MNHEY and CDR2 SMNVEV (reference sequence). This CDR3 is 15 amino acids long. Trimming cost V 0 bases and J 5 bases, with 13 bases left between them. The CDR3 sequence is CASSLSAGRRYGYTF. The CDR3 DNA reads as TGTGCCAGCAGTTTATCGGCAGGCCGACGGTATGGCTACACCTTC.

In this sample, this clonotype turned up many times. The J gene is TRBJ2-1, the V gene TRBV24-1; D unresolved. The CDR3 is made up of 16 amino acids. The germline V gene has CDR1 KGHDR and CDR2 SFDVKD. With 1 base removed from V and 0 bases from J, the gap between germline ends came to 9 bases. Here the CDR3 reads CATSDLASGSYNEQFF. The CDR3 DNA follows: TGTGCCACCAGTGATTTAGCGTCAGGCTCCTACAATGAGCAGTTCTTC.

This clonotype has a count of ten or more. CDR3 protein: CSAQGGGAYNEQFF. Written as DNA, the CDR3 is TGCAGTGCTCAGGGGGGGGGAGCCTACAATGAGCAGTTCTTC. This chain uses TRBV20-1 with TRBJ2-1; D may match TRBD1 or TRBD2 (7 bases each). Per germline, CDR1 DFQATT and CDR2 SNEGSKA (reference sequence). V shed 5 bases and J shed 2 bases, with 13 bases lying between them. The length of the CDR3 is 14 residues.

This clonotype was recorded a few times. V is TRBV20-1 and J is TRBJ2-1; the D gene is possibly TRBD2 (5 bases). CDR3 length: 15 residues. Germline CDR1 and CDR2: DFQATT and SNEGSKA (reference sequence). Between the trimmed V and J ends, which lost 0 bases and 9 bases, there was a span of 18 bases. The CDR3 here is CSARDFLRDRGEQFF. The CDR3 DNA sequence: TGCAGTGCTAGAGATTTTCTCCGTGACCGGGGTGAGCAGTTCTTC.

This clonotype has at least ten counts. J is TRBJ2-5 and V is TRBV18; the D is unclear. There are 14 residues in the CDR3. In germline, CDR1 is KGHSH, CDR2 LQKENI. V shed 0 bases and J shed 3 bases, with 8 bases lying between them. The DNA of the CDR3 is TGTGCCAGCTCACCACCGTTGTCCGAAGAGACCCAGTACTTC. This gives the protein CASSPPLSEETQYF.

This clonotype was counted ten times or more. The CDR3 region has the DNA TGTGCCAGCAGCCCCTACGGAGAGACCCAGTACTTC. Translation gives CASSPYGETQYF. This rearrangement joins TRBV7-9 to TRBJ2-5, with D hard to call. The length of the CDR3 is 12 residues. V was clipped by 5 bases and J by 4 bases, with 8 bases between them. CDR1 is SEHNR, CDR2 FQNEAQ, per germline (reference sequence).

This clonotype was seen at least ten times. This sequence joins TRBV10-2 and TRBJ2-3; D may be TRBD1 (5 bases). CDR1 is WSHSY, CDR2 SAAADI, per germline. CDR3 length equals 18 residues. V was cut by 1 base and J by 0 bases, with 17 bases left in between. The CDR3 DNA is TGCGCCAGCAGTGAGTGGGGTGGGGCACGATCTAGCACAGATACGCAGTATTTT. This gives the protein CASSEWGGARSSTDTQYF.

This clonotype was counted ten times or more. V and J are TRBV20-1 and TRBJ1-1; D unclear. This CDR3 has 16 amino acids. Germline V gene sequence: CDR1 DFQATT, CDR2 SNEGSKA (reference sequence). The ends were cut back, 6 bases at V and 6 bases at J, with 26 bases in the middle. The CDR3 loop reads CSAPWTVQSVVPEAFF. CDR3 nucleotides: TGCAGTGCCCCCTGGACCGTCCAGTCGGTCGTCCCTGAAGCTTTCTTT.

Ten or more counts support this clonotype. The rearrangement links TRBV6-6 to TRBJ1-1, with a tentative D call TRBD1 (6 bases). The V and J ends lost 3 bases and 10 bases respectively, with 18 bases between them. Germline lookup yields CDR1 MNHNY and CDR2 SVGAGI (reference sequence). This CDR3 region has 14 residues. The CDR3: CASSYSAPGAGAFF. The CDR3 DNA reads TGTGCCAGCAGTTATTCCGCCCCGGGGGCCGGAGCTTTCTTT.

This clonotype was detected many times. The chain joins TRBV30 to TRBJ2-5, with D unresolved. Germline V gene sequence: CDR1 GTSNPN, CDR2 SVGIG (reference sequence). V shed 3 bases and J shed 4 bases, with 6 bases lying between them. The CDR3 contains 11 residues. The CDR3 DNA follows: TGTGCCTGGAGCCGGCCAGAGACCCAGTACTTC. Translation: CAWSRPETQYF.

Ten or more counts support this clonotype. The J gene is TRBJ2-3, the V gene TRBV5-5; possibly TRBD2 for D (5 bases). The V and J ends lost 5 bases and 2 bases respectively, with 12 bases between them. CDR1 and CDR2 from the germline V gene are SGHKS and YYEKEE (reference sequence). The CDR3 sequence is 14 residues long. This CDR3 reads CASSVGAYTDTQYF. The CDR3 coding sequence is TGTGCCAGCAGTGTGGGAGCATACACAGATACGCAGTATTTT.

There are many counts of this clonotype. This chain uses TRBV7-2 with TRBJ2-2; 7 bases line up with TRBD2. V was clipped by 6 bases and J by 6 bases; unmatched bases: 10. CDR1 and CDR2 (germline): SGHTA, FQGNSA. This CDR3 has 15 residues. In DNA, the CDR3 is TGTGCCAGCAGTTTTACCGGGACTAAGGCCGGGGAGCTGTTTTTT. It codes for CASSFTGTKAGELFF. Supplemented by reference TRBV7-2 and TRBJ2-2, the full variable domain reads GAGVSQSPSNKVTEKGKDVELRCDPISGHTALYWYRQSLGQGLEFLIYFQGNSAPDKSGLPSDRFSAERTGGSVSTLTIQRTQQEDSAVYLCASSFTGTKAGELFFGEGSRLTVL.

This clonotype came up a few times. The chain carries TRBV18 and TRBJ1-1, with unresolved D. This CDR3 comprises 17 residues. Trimming took 0 bases from V and 0 from J, leaving 14 bases between them. Germline V gene data show CDR1 as KGHSH and CDR2 as LQKENI. CDR3 nucleotides: TGTGCCAGCTCACCACCGCTGACGGTATTTATGAACACTGAAGCTTTCTTT. Its translation is CASSPPLTVFMNTEAFF.

This clonotype was observed many times. The chain combines TRBV3-1 with TRBJ2-1; D remains unclear. Trimming shortened V by 2 bases and J by 12 bases, and 20 bases separated the two germline ends. Germline assignment: CDR1 LGHDT and CDR2 YNNKEL (reference sequence). The CDR3 covers 15 residues. This CDR3 is CASSQNDFFALGQFF. As DNA, the CDR3 is TGTGCCAGCAGCCAAAACGACTTCTTCGCCCTGGGGCAGTTCTTC.

The gene calls are TRBV20-1 and TRBJ2-7; D ambiguous. V lost 0 bases and J 2 bases, leaving 14 bases between the germline ends. The germline V gene has CDR1 DFQATT and CDR2 SNEGSKA (reference sequence). The CDR3 length is 15 residues. For the CDR3, the DNA is TGCAGTGCTAGAGAGGGTTGGATCTTCCCCTACGAGCAGTACTTC. Its translation: CSAREGWIFPYEQYF.

CDR3 nucleotides: TGTGCCAGCAGTTTGGGCAGGGGCAAGGAAGCTTTCTTT. It codes for CASSLGRGKEAFF. V is TRBV27 and J is TRBJ1-1; D perhaps matches TRBD1 (6 bases). Trimming pared 3 bases from V and 8 bases from J, leaving 13 bases between. This CDR3 is 13 amino acids long. The V gene's germline CDR1 is MNHEY and CDR2 SMNVEV (reference sequence).

At least ten counts were recorded for this clonotype. The chain carries TRBV12-3 or TRBV12-4 and TRBJ2-6, with D possibly being TRBD2 (6 bases). The CDR3 extends over 18 amino acids. V was clipped by 6 bases and J by 0 bases, with 18 bases between them. CDR3 region: CASSPGGVLFSGANVLTF. CDR3 in DNA: TGTGCCAGCAGCCCCGGCGGGGTCCTATTCTCTGGGGCCAACGTCCTGACTTTC.

At least ten counts were recorded for this clonotype. The chain joins TRBV20-1 to TRBJ2-1; TRBD2 matches 9 bases. From germline, CDR1 is DFQATT and CDR2 SNEGSKA (reference sequence). There are 15 residues in the CDR3. After removal of 7 bases from V and 3 bases from J, the junction contained 10 bases not matched to a gene. The CDR3 here is CSGHSGSPNYNEQFF. Here the CDR3 DNA reads TGCAGTGGACATAGCGGGAGCCCCAACTACAATGAGCAGTTCTTC.